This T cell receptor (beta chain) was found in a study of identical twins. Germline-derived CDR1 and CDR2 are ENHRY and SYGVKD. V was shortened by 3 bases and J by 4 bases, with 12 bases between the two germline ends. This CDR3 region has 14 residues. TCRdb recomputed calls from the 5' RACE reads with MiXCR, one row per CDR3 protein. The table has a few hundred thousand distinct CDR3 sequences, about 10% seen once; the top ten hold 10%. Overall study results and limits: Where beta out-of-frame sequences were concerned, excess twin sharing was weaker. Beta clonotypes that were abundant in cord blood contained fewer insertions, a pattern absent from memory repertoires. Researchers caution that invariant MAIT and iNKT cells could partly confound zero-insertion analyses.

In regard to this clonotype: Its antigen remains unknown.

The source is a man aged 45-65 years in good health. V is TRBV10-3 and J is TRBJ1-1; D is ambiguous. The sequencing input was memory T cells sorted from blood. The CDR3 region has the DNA TGTGCCATCAGTGATGGAAGGTTTGTCACTGAAGCTTTCTTT. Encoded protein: CAISDGRFVTEAFF.